The present T cell receptor (beta chain) was sequenced within a study of blood T cells in healthy people across ages. Through a sample-barcoded 5' primer and a J-beta primer mix, a second PCR was run for about 7 to 12 cycles. MiXCR, applied by TCRdb to the 5' RACE reads, yields one record per CDR3 protein. The sample lists nearly 800,000 distinct CDR3 sequences; around 25% were seen once. The same sample was also studied in work on T cells of mothers and their children. That study adds: For cDNA synthesis, the complete extracted RNA was used (roughly 1.5 ug per 15 ul).

This receptor was taken from a boy aged 5 to 17 in good health. Input material: blood.

The DNA for the CDR3 is TGCAGTGCTAGATGGAGGCTATCAGATACGCAGTATTTT. This encodes CSARWRLSDTQYF. The rearrangement uses TRBV20-1 and TRBJ2-3; D might be TRBD2 (5 bases). Trimming took 2 bases from V and 4 from J, leaving 10 bases between them. From germline, CDR1 is DFQATT and CDR2 SNEGSKA (reference sequence). CDR3 length: 13 residues.